The 24 T cell receptor beta chains listed next were all sequenced from one sample in a study of T cells in localized non-small cell lung cancer. Assay used: immunoSEQ multiplex PCR; TCRdb lists only in-frame clones, some missing. Of 4,000 or so clones detected, approximately 25% appear once; the ten largest clones hold 7% to 8%. The starting material was lung tumor tissue, obtained before any cancer treatment. The source is a woman aged 40-70 years with stage I lung adenocarcinoma.

This clone is judged medium-sized. This chain connects TRBV12-5 to TRBJ1-1; D might be TRBD1 (6 bases). V dropped 10 bases and J dropped 1 base, with 10 bases sitting between them. The CDR3 consists of 12 residues. In germline, CDR1 is LGHNT, CDR2 FRNRAP. CDR3 protein: CATRTENTEAFF. In DNA form, the CDR3 reads TGTGCTACCCGGACAGAGAACACTGAAGCTTTCTTT.

V usage is TRBV11-3 and J usage is TRBJ2-1; TRBD2 agrees at 11 bases. Trimming cost V 3 bases and J 2 bases; bases outside gene matches: 12. CDR3 length: 19 amino acids. Per germline, CDR1 SGHNT and CDR2 YENEEA. The CDR3 nucleotides read TGTGCCAGCAGCTTCCGGCTAGCGGGGGGTGGGGCTACCTACAATGAGCAGTTCTTC. It is translated as CASSFRLAGGGATYNEQFF.

This clone was picked up a small number of times. The rearrangement links TRBV4-1 to TRBJ1-3, with D hard to call. CDR1 and CDR2 (germline): MGHRA, YSYEKL. The CDR3 covers 14 residues. V shed 5 bases and J shed 2 bases, with 10 bases lying between them. CDR3 in amino acids: CASSGGFAGNTIYF. DNA for the CDR3: TGCGCCAGCAGCGGTGGGTTTGCTGGAAACACCATATATTTT.

This clone showed up just a few times. This rearrangement joins TRBV19 to TRBJ1-5, with D possibly matching TRBD1 (5 bases). CDR3 length: 12 residues. CDR1 is LNHDA, CDR2 SQIVND, per germline (reference sequence). In nucleotides, the CDR3 is TGTGCTGGGGGTTTTAGCAATCAGCCCCAGCATTTT. This encodes CAGGFSNQPQHF.

This clone was detected a few times. The rearrangement uses TRBV11-3 and TRBJ2-3; D might be TRBD1 (5 bases). Germline CDR1 reads SGHNT; CDR2 reads YENEEA. The CDR3 runs 15 residues. Trimming removed 5 bases from V and 0 bases from J, with 12 bases in between. The CDR3, as DNA: TGTGCCAGCAGCATGACAGAAATTAGCACAGATACGCAGTATTTT. As protein: CASSMTEISTDTQYF.

The V and J genes are TRBV5-1 and TRBJ2-6; D is unresolved. V shed 4 bases and J shed 0 bases, with 5 bases lying between them. Germline CDR1 reads SGHRS; CDR2 reads YFSETQ. The CDR3 has 14 residues. The CDR3 DNA sequence: TGCGCCAGCAGCCAGGCCTCTGGGGCCAACGTCCTGACTTTC. This gives the protein CASSQASGANVLTF.

The chain couples TRBV11-3 to TRBJ2-7; D is uncertain. V gave up 5 bases and J gave up 1 base, with 15 bases separating them. The CDR3 runs 15 residues. The germline gives CDR1 SGHNT, CDR2 YENEEA. In DNA form, the CDR3 reads TGTGCCAGCAGCCCATTGGGTGGGAATTCCTACGAGCAGTACTTC. It specifies CASSPLGGNSYEQYF.

This clone has only a few counts. The chain has TRBV28 and TRBJ2-5; D is perhaps TRBD1 (5 bases). From germline, CDR1 is MDHEN and CDR2 SYDVKM. The V end was cut by 3 bases, the J end by 1 base, with 9 bases between. The CDR3 contains 14 residues. CDR3 sequence reads: CASSFWTTQETQYF. The CDR3 DNA is TGTGCCAGCAGTTTTTGGACAACCCAAGAGACCCAGTACTTC.

This clone was seen a few times. This sequence joins TRBV6-8 and TRBJ2-4, with 12 bases that match TRBD2. V lost 7 bases, J lost 7 bases, and 2 bases stayed unmatched. This CDR3 has 13 residues. Germline V gene lookup returns CDR1 MNHGY and CDR2 SAAAGT. The CDR3 DNA reads TGTGCCAGCAACCTAGCGGGGGGGAACATTCAGTACTTC. Translating it yields CASNLAGGNIQYF.

This sequence joins TRBV30 and TRBJ1-4; 11 bases are shared with TRBD1. V lost 0 bases to trimming and J lost 8 bases; unmatched junction nucleotides: 14. Germline V gene sequence: CDR1 GTSNPN, CDR2 SVGIG (reference sequence). This CDR3 is built from 18 residues. The CDR3 loop is CAWSVPWDRGVLKEKLFF. The CDR3, as DNA: TGTGCCTGGAGTGTACCCTGGGACAGGGGGGTTTTAAAAGAAAAACTGTTTTTT.

This clone was counted only a few times. The CDR3 DNA follows: TGTGCCAGCAGCTCAAATGCCCAGCGGTGGACCTACAATGAGCAGTTCTTC. This translates into CASSSNAQRWTYNEQFF. The chain recombines TRBV11-3 with TRBJ2-1, with D possibly being TRBD2 (5 bases). Trimming removed 4 bases at V and 2 bases at J, with 18 bases between. The CDR3 loop spans 17 amino acids. CDR1 and CDR2 from the germline V gene are SGHNT and YENEEA.

This clone appeared a few times. This rearrangement joins TRBV2 to TRBJ1-1, with D hard to call. The CDR3 runs 15 residues. The ends were cut back, 3 bases at V and 4 bases at J, with 15 bases in the middle. Germline V gene data show CDR1 as SNHLY and CDR2 as FYNNEI. The CDR3 protein is CASSDRVFSSTEAFF. The CDR3 DNA sequence: TGTGCCAGCAGTGATCGGGTATTTAGTAGCACTGAAGCTTTCTTT.

V and J are TRBV5-1 and TRBJ1-1, with unresolved D. The CDR3 is 14 amino acids. Germline CDR1 SGHRS, CDR2 YFSETQ. V was pared by 0 bases and J by 1 base, with 7 bases between. DNA of the CDR3: TGCGCCAGCAGCTTGGTGCGGGGGAACACTGAAGCTTTCTTT. It is translated as CASSLVRGNTEAFF.

The chain links TRBV15 to TRBJ2-3; 7 bases are shared with TRBD2. The germline V gene encodes CDR1 LNHNV and CDR2 YYDKDF (reference sequence). This CDR3 is 14 amino acids long. With 1 base clipped from V and 3 bases from J, the junction kept 1 base outside the gene matches. The CDR3 here is CATSRGTRTDTQYF. In nucleotides, the CDR3 is TGTGCCACCAGCAGAGGGACTAGAACAGATACGCAGTATTTT.

The gene calls are TRBV5-1 and TRBJ2-5, with 7 bases aligning to TRBD1. Trimming removed 4 bases from V and 7 bases from J; junction bases left unmatched: 10. The CDR3 is 14 amino acids. Germline assignment: CDR1 SGHRS and CDR2 YFSETQ. The CDR3 loop reads CASSPQTGSLTQYF. DNA for the CDR3: TGCGCCAGCAGCCCCCAGACAGGGTCTCTGACCCAGTACTTC.

There are a few counts of this clone. The CDR3 here is CASSDGGPYLNEQFF. The CDR3 DNA reads TGTGCCAGCAGTGACGGGGGGCCTTACCTAAATGAGCAGTTCTTC. V gene TRBV27 combines with J gene TRBJ2-1; a weak D match, TRBD2 (7 bases). The CDR3 consists of 15 residues. V was cut by 5 bases and J by 7 bases, with 18 bases left in between. The germline V gene encodes CDR1 MNHEY and CDR2 SMNVEV (reference sequence).

In this sample, this clone turned up a few times. V usage is TRBV11-3 and J usage is TRBJ2-2; 8 bases are a match to TRBD1. The V segment lost 5 bases and the J segment 0 bases; nucleotides outside the gene matches: 5. This CDR3 has 16 amino acids. Germline V gene lookup returns CDR1 SGHNT and CDR2 YENEEA. The CDR3 DNA is TGTGCCAGCAGCCCAAGACAGGGGACGAACACCGGGGAGCTGTTTTTT. Residues: CASSPRQGTNTGELFF.

The chain employs TRBV11-3 and TRBJ2-1; a possible D gene is TRBD1 (6 bases). V dropped 8 bases and J dropped 5 bases, with 19 bases sitting between them. In germline, CDR1 is SGHNT, CDR2 YENEEA. This CDR3 comprises 15 residues. DNA of the CDR3: TGTGCCAGCTCCACAGGGACGGCCCGAAACAATGAGCAGTTCTTC. The encoded protein is CASSTGTARNNEQFF.

This clone is labeled as medium-sized. The genes are TRBV11-3 and TRBJ1-2, with 9 positions matching TRBD1. V lost 6 bases, J lost 8 bases, and 10 bases stayed unmatched. CDR3 size: 14 residues. Germline V gene lookup returns CDR1 SGHNT and CDR2 YENEEA. The CDR3 spells CASRRTGDVGGYTF. The CDR3 nucleotides read TGTGCCAGCAGACGGACAGGGGACGTTGGAGGCTACACCTTC.

The chain carries TRBV9 and TRBJ1-3; D is perhaps TRBD1 (5 bases). The ends were cut back, 5 bases at V and 8 bases at J, with 11 bases in the middle. The CDR3 extends over 12 amino acids. The germline V gene has CDR1 SGDLS and CDR2 YYNGEE. The CDR3 loop is CASSGEGYTIYF. Here the CDR3 DNA reads TGTGCCAGCAGTGGGGAGGGGTACACCATATATTTT.

The V gene is TRBV19, the J gene TRBJ1-4; TRBD1 aligns across 9 bases. The junction had 11 bases not matched to a gene; V was cut back by 7 bases and J by 5 bases. Germline-derived CDR1 and CDR2 are LNHDA and SQIVND (reference sequence). The CDR3 sequence is 16 residues long. The DNA for the CDR3 is TGTGCCAGTATGAGAGGGACAGGGTACCAAAATGAAAAACTGTTTTTT. Its protein product is CASMRGTGYQNEKLFF.

J is TRBJ2-7 and V is TRBV9, with TRBD1 as a possible D gene (5 bases). The CDR3 spans 15 residues. Germline CDR1 reads SGDLS; CDR2 reads YYNGEE. V was shortened by 0 bases and J by 4 bases, with 14 bases between the two germline ends. DNA of the CDR3: TGTGCCAGCAGCGTAGCTACAGGCCGTCAATACGAGCAGTACTTC. Protein sequence: CASSVATGRQYEQYF.

In its sample, this clone ranks as medium-sized (0.01 to 0.1%). The chain carries TRBV11-3 and TRBJ2-5, with 9 bases matching TRBD2. With V trimmed by 4 bases and J by 2 bases, 8 bases remained unmatched. The CDR3 is 16 residues long. Germline values: CDR1 SGHNT, CDR2 YENEEA. In nucleotides, the CDR3 is TGTGCCAGCAGCTACCTATCGACTAGCGGACAAGAGACCCAGTACTTC. Amino acid sequence: CASSYLSTSGQETQYF. Based on the CDR3 plus reference TRBV11-3 and TRBJ2-5, the full variable domain is EAGVVQSPRYKIIEKKQPVAFWCNPISGHNTLYWYLQNLGQGPELLIRYENEEAVDDSQLPKDRFSAERLKGVDSTLKIQPAELGDSAVYLCASSYLSTSGQETQYFGPGTRLLVL.

This clone is medium-sized in the sample. The V gene is TRBV5-1, the J gene TRBJ1-1, with D possibly matching TRBD1 (6 bases). In germline, CDR1 is SGHRS, CDR2 YFSETQ. The CDR3 covers 14 residues. V was trimmed by 4 bases and J by 5 bases, leaving 15 bases between them. CDR3 region: CASSPGTLETEAFF. The CDR3 nucleotides are TGCGCCAGCAGCCCGGGGACACTCGAAACTGAAGCTTTCTTT.